The 26 T cell receptor beta chains given below trace back to one sample, sequenced in a study of identifying expanded T cells in peripheral blood. Method: immunoSEQ multiplex PCR; TCRdb's copy keeps in-frame clones and lacks some. The profile shows over 85,000 clones, 88% of them singletons. The material sequenced was blood. These receptors all stem from a person between 18 and 75 years old in good health.

The chain uses TRBV11-2 and TRBJ2-7, with D perhaps given as TRBD1 or TRBD2 (5 bases each). V was trimmed by 4 bases and J by 2 bases, leaving 15 bases between them. The CDR3 loop spans 15 amino acids. Germline V lookup: CDR1 SGHAT, CDR2 FQNNGV. The CDR3 sequence is CASSSYRGVTYEQYF. DNA for the CDR3: TGTGCCAGCAGCTCATACCGGGGCGTTACCTACGAGCAGTACTTC.

The chain uses TRBV7-3 and TRBJ1-1; 7 nucleotides agree with TRBD1. There are 16 residues in the CDR3. Looked up from germline, CDR1 is SGHTA and CDR2 is FQGTGA. V lost 4 bases to trimming and J lost 5 bases; unmatched junction nucleotides: 13. The CDR3 DNA follows: TGTGCCAGCAGCTCCCTTAAGGGGGCGCGTGGAACTGAAGCTTTCTTT. It is translated as CASSSLKGARGTEAFF.

The rearrangement links TRBV6-5 to TRBJ1-1; D not certain. This CDR3 region has 14 residues. Trimming stripped 1 base from V and 3 bases from J, with 9 bases between. Germline CDR1 and CDR2: MNHEY and SVGAGI. CDR3 sequence: CASSYLGRHTEAFF. The CDR3 nucleotides are TGTGCCAGCAGTTACTTAGGGAGGCACACTGAAGCTTTCTTT.

V and J are TRBV4-1 and TRBJ2-1; D not resolved. V lost 0 bases to trimming and J lost 5 bases, with 20 bases between them. The length of the CDR3 is 18 residues. Germline loops: CDR1 MGHRA, CDR2 YSYEKL. In nucleotides, the CDR3 is TGCGCCAGCAGCCAAGAACCCCCTAGGCCATCAAACAACAATGAGCAGTTCTTC. Protein: CASSQEPPRPSNNNEQFF.

This chain connects TRBV21-1 to TRBJ1-3; TRBD1, the table's D call, lacks a check against the DNA. TRBV21-1 is a listed pseudogene. The CDR3 is 16 amino acids. The CDR3: CASSITDRVVGNTIYF. The DNA for the CDR3 is TGTGCCAGCAGCATCACGGACAGGGTAGTTGGAAACACCATATATTTT.

This clone has just one count. Other DNA variants within this sample encode the same CDR3. The chain is built from TRBV5-1 and TRBJ2-3, with D possibly TRBD1 on 7 matching bases. The CDR3 spans 13 residues. The germline CDR1 and CDR2 sequences are SGHRS and YFSETQ. Trimming cost V 4 bases and J 3 bases, with 9 bases left between them. CDR3 coding DNA: TGCGCCAGCAGCCCAGGGGGGACAGATACGCAGTATTTT. Protein sequence: CASSPGGTDTQYF. Drawing the rest from reference TRBV5-1 and TRBJ2-3, the complete variable domain is KAGVTQTPRYLIKTRGQQVTLSCSPISGHRSVSWYQQTPGQGLQFLFEYFSETQRNKGNFPGRFSGRQFSNSRSEMNVSTLELGDSALYLCASSPGGTDTQYFGPGTRLTVL.

This clone occurred once. CDR3 loop: CASSDGTGEEQFF. The CDR3 nucleotides read TGTGCCAGCTCAGACGGTACAGGGGAGGAGCAGTTCTTC. The rearrangement links TRBV18 to TRBJ2-1; 7 bases line up with TRBD1. This CDR3 spans 13 amino acids. Losses at the gene ends were 5 bases for V and 10 bases for J; bases not matched to a gene: 8. Looked up from germline, CDR1 is KGHSH and CDR2 is LQKENI. Based on the CDR3 plus reference TRBV18 and TRBJ2-1, the full variable domain is NAGVMQNPRHLVRRRGQEARLRCSPMKGHSHVYWYRQLPEEGLKFMVYLQKENIIDESGMPKERFSAEFPKEGPSILRIQQVVRGDSAAYFCASSDGTGEEQFFGPGTRLTVL.

Only a few counts were recorded for this clone. V and J are TRBV7-2 and TRBJ1-1, with D unresolved. V dropped 3 bases and J dropped 6 bases, with 20 bases sitting between them. Germline V CDR1 and CDR2: SGHTA, FQGNSA. The CDR3 totals 16 residues. The CDR3 DNA reads TGTGCCAGCAGCTTTGGGCAGTCTCCGATCGTCTCTGAAGCTTTCTTT. It codes for CASSFGQSPIVSEAFF. Supplemented by reference TRBV7-2 and TRBJ1-1, the full variable domain reads GAGVSQSPSNKVTEKGKDVELRCDPISGHTALYWYRQSLGQGLEFLIYFQGNSAPDKSGLPSDRFSAERTGGSVSTLTIQRTQQEDSAVYLCASSFGQSPIVSEAFFGQGTRLTVV.

V usage is TRBV19 and J usage is TRBJ2-5; D may be TRBD1 (6 bases). CDR1 and CDR2 (germline): LNHDA, SQIVND (reference sequence). This CDR3 region has 16 residues. The V gene lost 10 bases and the J gene lost 2 bases, with 23 bases spanning the gap. The CDR3 reads CATSSGTTTRQETQYF. DNA for the CDR3: TGTGCCACTAGCTCCGGGACAACAACGAGGCAAGAGACCCAGTACTTC. The variable domain in full, completed from reference TRBV19 and TRBJ2-5, reads DGGITQSPKYLFRKEGQNVTLSCEQNLNHDAMYWYRQDPGQGLRLIYYSQIVNDFQKGDIAEGYSVSREKKESFPLTVTSAQKNPTAFYLCATSSGTTTRQETQYFGPGTRLLVL.

The rearrangement joins TRBV11-3 to TRBJ1-1, with a possible D match to TRBD1 (5 bases). With 2 bases removed from V and 4 bases from J, the gap between germline ends came to 8 bases. This CDR3 has 13 residues. Germline V gene lookup returns CDR1 SGHNT and CDR2 YENEEA. As DNA, the CDR3 is TGTGCCAGCAGCTTACAGGGAAGCACTGAAGCTTTCTTT. Protein: CASSLQGSTEAFF.

The rearrangement joins TRBV5-5 to TRBJ2-7; D unresolved. Per germline, CDR1 SGHKS and CDR2 YYEKEE (reference sequence). The germline V and J ends were trimmed by 0 bases and 3 bases, with 1 base remaining between them. The CDR3 runs to 11 residues. CDR3 sequence (DNA): TGTGCCAGCAGCTTGGGCTACGAGCAGTACTTC. It yields the protein CASSLGYEQYF. Variable domain in full (rest from reference TRBV5-5 and TRBJ2-7): DAGVTQSPTHLIKTRGQQVTLRCSPISGHKSVSWYQQVLGQGPQFIFQYYEKEERGRGNFPDRFSARQFPNYSSELNVNALLLGDSALYLCASSLGYEQYFGPGTRLTVT.

Only a few counts were recorded for this clone. This chain's CDR3 is CASSPMGTDTQYF. As DNA, the CDR3 is TGTGCCAGCTCACCAATGGGCACAGATACGCAGTATTTT. The J gene is TRBJ2-3, the V gene TRBV18; no clear D. V lost 2 bases to trimming and J lost 1 base, with 4 bases between them. The germline CDR1 and CDR2 sequences are KGHSH and LQKENI. The CDR3 spans 13 residues.

This chain connects TRBV2 to TRBJ2-5, with TRBD2 matching 10 bases. This CDR3 contains 15 residues. The ends lost 5 bases at V and 1 base at J; junction bases unmatched: 4. Germline CDR1 SNHLY, CDR2 FYNNEI. The DNA of the CDR3 is TGTGCCAGCAGTAGGGCTAGCGGGGGCCAAGAGACCCAGTACTTC. Its translation is CASSRASGGQETQYF. Variable domain in full (rest from reference TRBV2 and TRBJ2-5): EPEVTQTPSHQVTQMGQEVILRCVPISNHLYFYWYRQILGQKVEFLVSFYNNEISEKSEIFDDQFSVERPDGSNFTLKIRSTKLEDSAMYFCASSRASGGQETQYFGPGTRLLVL.

The chain carries TRBV18 and TRBJ2-1; TRBD2 agrees at 11 bases. CDR1 is KGHSH, CDR2 LQKENI, per germline. The CDR3 totals 16 residues. Trimming took 3 bases from V and 8 from J; bases not matched to a gene: 9. The CDR3 DNA is TGTGCCAGCTCACCCCCGGCTAGCGGGGGGATGGATGAGCAGTTCTTC. It yields the protein CASSPPASGGMDEQFF.

A single count supports this clone. Here the CDR3 DNA reads TGTGCCAGCAGTTACAACTCAGGGGATGATTCACCCCTCCACTTT. It encodes CASSYNSGDDSPLHF. The chain has TRBV6-5 and TRBJ1-6, with a weak D call TRBD1 (6 bases). V shed 2 bases and J shed 8 bases, with 13 bases lying between them. CDR3 length: 15 amino acids. The V gene's germline CDR1 is MNHEY and CDR2 SVGAGI.

V and J are TRBV28 and TRBJ2-7, with D maybe TRBD2 (7 bases). Germline V gives CDR1 MDHEN, CDR2 SYDVKM. This CDR3 is built from 15 residues. Trimming stripped 6 bases from V and 3 bases from J, with 18 bases between. In DNA form, the CDR3 reads TGTGCCAGCAGCCCAAGGGGGGGCCCCCACTACGAGCAGTACTTC. Residues: CASSPRGGPHYEQYF.

This chain links TRBV10-2 with TRBJ2-5; 10 bases match TRBD2. CDR1 is WSHSY and CDR2 is SAAADI in the germline V gene. V dropped 8 bases and J dropped 5; count of bases not matched to a gene: 8. The length of the CDR3 is 14 residues. The CDR3 region is CASGSSGSRETQYF. The CDR3 DNA follows: TGCGCCAGCGGCTCTAGCGGGAGTCGGGAGACCCAGTACTTC.

This chain joins TRBV7-8 and TRBJ1-1; perhaps TRBD1 as D (5 bases). CDR1 is SGHVS and CDR2 is FQNEAQ in the germline V gene. V lost 5 bases, J lost 0 bases, and 10 bases lay in between. The length of the CDR3 is 14 residues. CDR3 amino acids: CASSQSQVNTEAFF. CDR3 bases: TGTGCCAGCAGCCAATCACAGGTGAACACTGAAGCTTTCTTT.

The chain joins TRBV10-1 to TRBJ1-2, with a tentative D call TRBD1 (5 bases). CDR3 size: 12 residues. Germline V gene lookup returns CDR1 WNHNN and CDR2 SYGVQD (reference sequence). V lost 6 bases, J lost 4 bases, and 9 bases lay in between. As DNA, the CDR3 is TGCGCCAGCAGCCGGGGCATCTATGGCTACACCTTC. This sequence encodes CASSRGIYGYTF.

The V and J genes are TRBV5-1 and TRBJ2-7; TRBD2 matches 8 bases. Germline CDR1 SGHRS, CDR2 YFSETQ. The CDR3 extends over 13 amino acids. The V gene end was trimmed by 0 bases and the J gene end by 10 bases; junction bases not matched to a gene: 6. The CDR3 bases are TGCGCCAGCAGCTTGGGGAGTAGCGGGGCTCAGTACTTC. Protein sequence: CASSLGSSGAQYF.

V and J are TRBV7-3 and TRBJ1-3; D perhaps matches TRBD1 (6 bases). The CDR3 is 15 amino acids. The V and J ends lost 1 base and 4 bases respectively, with 11 bases between them. Germline V CDR1 and CDR2: SGHTA, FQGTGA. CDR3 coding DNA: TGTGCCAGCAGCTTAAGTGGAGGGGGAGGAAACACCATATATTTT. This encodes CASSLSGGGGNTIYF.

The rearrangement links TRBV6-1 to TRBJ2-2; 8 bases are shared with TRBD2. Per the germline V gene, CDR1 is MNHNS and CDR2 is SASEGT. The CDR3 is 19 residues long. The ends lost 4 bases at V and 7 bases at J; junction bases unmatched: 20. CDR3 amino acids: CASSAGPGGGGRRNGELFF. Here the CDR3 DNA reads TGTGCCAGCAGTGCGGGACCGGGAGGCGGCGGGAGGAGAAACGGGGAGCTGTTTTTT.

The rearrangement uses TRBV7-3 and TRBJ2-2; no reliable D call. Trimming left V 1 base short and J 0 bases short, with 3 bases between. CDR1 is SGHTA and CDR2 is FQGTGA in the germline V gene. CDR3 length: 14 residues. As DNA, the CDR3 is TGTGCCAGCAGCTTAATCGCGAACACCGGGGAGCTGTTTTTT. Encoded protein: CASSLIANTGELFF.

This chain links TRBV11-2 with TRBJ2-1; a weak D match, TRBD2 (7 bases). Germline-derived CDR1 and CDR2 are SGHAT and FQNNGV. V dropped 5 bases and J dropped 6 bases, with 14 bases sitting between them. The CDR3 has 14 amino acids. CDR3 DNA sequence: TGTGCCAGCAGCCAATGGGGGGGCCCCAATGAGCAGTTCTTC. Its protein product is CASSQWGGPNEQFF.

This chain joins TRBV10-2 and TRBJ2-1, with 9 bases matching TRBD2. Germline loops: CDR1 WSHSY, CDR2 SAAADI. The CDR3 spans 14 residues. V trimming: 8 bases; J trimming: 2 bases; junction bases outside the gene matches: 4. In DNA form, the CDR3 reads TGCGCCAGCCAGACTAGCGGAACCTACAATGAGCAGTTCTTC. Its translation is CASQTSGTYNEQFF.

The chain joins TRBV28 to TRBJ2-7, with TRBD2 matching over 9 bases. J gave up 3 bases and V 6 bases, and 0 bases lay outside the gene matches. CDR3 length: 12 residues. The V gene's germline CDR1 is MDHEN and CDR2 SYDVKM. The CDR3 coding sequence is TGTGCCAGCAGGACTAGCGGCTACGAGCAGTACTTC. Translation: CASRTSGYEQYF.